This T cell receptor beta chain emerged from a study of T-cell memory formation after mild COVID-19. General study points: CD4+ contracting clones were found mainly in CM and EM, and CD8+ ones in EMRA.

At least ten counts were recorded for this clonotype. What it recognizes is unknown. TCRdb re-derived calls from the 5' RACE reads in MiXCR, one entry per CDR3 protein. The table shows about 140,000 distinct CDR3 sequences, with roughly 6.2% occurring only once. Germline CDR1 and CDR2: SGHKS and YYEKEE (reference sequence). Trimming took off 0 bases at V and 2 bases at J, with 8 bases between the two ends. CDR3 length equals 14 residues. The clonotype comes from an adult woman who had mild COVID-19 (a few samples of this study predate the infection). Cell type and time point are not known. The chain is built from TRBV5-5 and TRBJ2-5; the D is unclear. The sequencing sample was made of PBMCs or a T cell subset sorted from them (not recorded which). In nucleotides, the CDR3 is TGTGCCAGCAGCTTGGGTAGTCATCAAGAGACCCAGTACTTC. This sequence encodes CASSLGSHQETQYF.